Sequencing of this T cell receptor (beta chain) was carried out in a study of control samples from healthy donors and cancer patients. This clone was seen just once. TCRdb keeps only in-frame clones here, not all; method: immunoSEQ multiplex PCR. The profile shows 90,000 to 100,000 clones, around 80% of them singletons. Between the trimmed V and J ends, which lost 3 bases and 0 bases, there was a span of 5 bases. The CDR3 consists of 13 residues. Germline V gene sequence: CDR1 MNHNS, CDR2 SASEGT. V usage is TRBV6-1 and J usage is TRBJ2-5; D gene ambiguous. This sequence originates from a man between 60 and 70 years old in good health. The sequenced sample consisted of blood. DNA of the CDR3: TGTGCCAGCAGTGAGGGGTACCAAGAGACCCAGTACTTC. Protein: CASSEGYQETQYF.